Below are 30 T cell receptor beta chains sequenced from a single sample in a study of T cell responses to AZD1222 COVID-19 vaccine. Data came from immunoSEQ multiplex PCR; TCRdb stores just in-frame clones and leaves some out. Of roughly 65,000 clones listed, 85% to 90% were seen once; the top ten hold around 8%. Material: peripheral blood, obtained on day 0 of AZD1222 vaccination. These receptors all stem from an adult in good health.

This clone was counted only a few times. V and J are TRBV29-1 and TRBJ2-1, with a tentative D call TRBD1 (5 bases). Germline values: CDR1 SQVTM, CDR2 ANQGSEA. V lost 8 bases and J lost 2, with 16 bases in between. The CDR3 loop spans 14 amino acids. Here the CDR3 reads CSLGVREAYNEQFF. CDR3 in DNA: TGCAGCCTTGGAGTCAGGGAAGCCTACAATGAGCAGTTCTTC.

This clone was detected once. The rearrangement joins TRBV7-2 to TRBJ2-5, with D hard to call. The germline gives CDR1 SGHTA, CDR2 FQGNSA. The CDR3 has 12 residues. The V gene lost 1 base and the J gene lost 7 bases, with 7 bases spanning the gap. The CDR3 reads CASSLVEGTQYF. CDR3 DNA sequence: TGTGCCAGCAGCTTAGTAGAAGGGACCCAGTACTTC.

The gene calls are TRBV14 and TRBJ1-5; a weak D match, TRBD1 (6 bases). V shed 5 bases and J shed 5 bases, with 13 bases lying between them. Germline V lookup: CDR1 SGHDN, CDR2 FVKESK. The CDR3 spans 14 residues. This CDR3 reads CASSFSGAHQPQHF. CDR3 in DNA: TGTGCCAGCAGCTTCTCAGGGGCGCATCAGCCCCAGCATTTT.

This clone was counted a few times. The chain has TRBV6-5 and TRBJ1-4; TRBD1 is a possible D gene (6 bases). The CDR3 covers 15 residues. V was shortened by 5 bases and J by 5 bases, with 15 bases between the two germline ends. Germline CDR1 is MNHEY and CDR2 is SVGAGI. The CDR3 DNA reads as TGTGCCAGCAGTCTCCTACAGGGCTCGAATGAAAAACTGTTTTTT. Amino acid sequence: CASSLLQGSNEKLFF.

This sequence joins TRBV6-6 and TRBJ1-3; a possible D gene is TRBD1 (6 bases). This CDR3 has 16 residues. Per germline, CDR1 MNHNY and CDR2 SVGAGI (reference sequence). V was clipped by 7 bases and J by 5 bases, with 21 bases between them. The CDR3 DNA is TGTGCCAGCACCCAAAGATTACAGGGCTCGCGAAACACCATATATTTT. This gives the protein CASTQRLQGSRNTIYF.

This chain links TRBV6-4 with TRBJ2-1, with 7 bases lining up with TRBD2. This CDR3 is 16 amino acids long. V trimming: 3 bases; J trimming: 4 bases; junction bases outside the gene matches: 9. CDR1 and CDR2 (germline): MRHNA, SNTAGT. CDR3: CASSENGGSSYNEQFF. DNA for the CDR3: TGTGCCAGCAGTGAGAACGGCGGGAGTTCTTACAATGAGCAGTTCTTC.

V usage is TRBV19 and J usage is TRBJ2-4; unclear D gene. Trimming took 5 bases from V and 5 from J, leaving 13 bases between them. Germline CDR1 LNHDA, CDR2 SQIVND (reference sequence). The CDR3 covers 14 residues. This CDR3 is CASSSDKLQNIQYF. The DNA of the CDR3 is TGTGCCAGTAGTTCCGACAAGCTACAAAACATTCAGTACTTC.

CDR3 coding DNA: TGTGCCAGCAGCCAAGTGCAACCGGGTTTACTGTTTTTT. Translated, it gives CASSQVQPGLLFF. V gene TRBV3-1 (or the pseudogene TRBV3-2) combines with J gene TRBJ1-4; D is unclear. Germline V gives CDR1 LGHDT, CDR2 YNNKEL (reference sequence). Trimming removed 1 base at V and 13 bases at J, with 13 bases between. The CDR3 consists of 13 residues.

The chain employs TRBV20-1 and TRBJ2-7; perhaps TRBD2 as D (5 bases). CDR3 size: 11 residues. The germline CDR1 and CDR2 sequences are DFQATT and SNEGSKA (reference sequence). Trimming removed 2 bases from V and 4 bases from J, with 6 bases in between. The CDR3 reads CSARSGYEQYF. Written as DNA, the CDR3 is TGCAGTGCTAGATCGGGGTACGAGCAGTACTTC.

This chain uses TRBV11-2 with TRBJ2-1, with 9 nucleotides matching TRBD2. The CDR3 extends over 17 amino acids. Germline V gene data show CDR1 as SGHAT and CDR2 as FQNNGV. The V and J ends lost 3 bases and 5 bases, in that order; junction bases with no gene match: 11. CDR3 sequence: CASSFLEWLAGNNEQFF. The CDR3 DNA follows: TGTGCCAGCAGCTTTCTCGAGTGGCTAGCGGGGAACAATGAGCAGTTCTTC.

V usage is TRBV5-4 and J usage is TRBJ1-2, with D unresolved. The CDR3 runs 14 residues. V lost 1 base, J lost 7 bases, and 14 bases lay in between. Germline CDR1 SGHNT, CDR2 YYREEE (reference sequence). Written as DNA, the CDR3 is TGTGCCAGCAGCTTGTTCGAAGGGCGGGGTGGCTACACCTTC. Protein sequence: CASSLFEGRGGYTF.

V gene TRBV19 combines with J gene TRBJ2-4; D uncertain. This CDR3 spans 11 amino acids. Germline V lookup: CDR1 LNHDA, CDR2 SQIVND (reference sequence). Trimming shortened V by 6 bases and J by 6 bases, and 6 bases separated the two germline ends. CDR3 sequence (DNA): TGTGCCAGTAGGGAGCTAAACATTCAGTACTTC. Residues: CASRELNIQYF.

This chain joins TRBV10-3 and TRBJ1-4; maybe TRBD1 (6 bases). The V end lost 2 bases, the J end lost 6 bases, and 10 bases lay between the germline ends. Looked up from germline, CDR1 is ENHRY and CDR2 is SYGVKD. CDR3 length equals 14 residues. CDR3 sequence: CAISEAGDDEKLFF. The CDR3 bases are TGTGCCATCAGTGAGGCAGGGGATGATGAAAAACTGTTTTTT.

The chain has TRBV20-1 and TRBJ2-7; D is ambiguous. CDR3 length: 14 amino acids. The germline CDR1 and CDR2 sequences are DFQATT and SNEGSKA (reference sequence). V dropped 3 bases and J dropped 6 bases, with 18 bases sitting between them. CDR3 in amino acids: CSASLGFYGLEQYF. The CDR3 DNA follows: TGCAGTGCTAGTTTGGGGTTTTACGGGCTCGAGCAGTACTTC.

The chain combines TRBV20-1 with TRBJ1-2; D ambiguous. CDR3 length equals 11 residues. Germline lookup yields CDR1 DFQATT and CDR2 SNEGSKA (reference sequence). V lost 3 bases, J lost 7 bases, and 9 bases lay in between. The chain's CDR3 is CSASQLGGYTF. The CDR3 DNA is TGCAGTGCTAGTCAGCTCGGTGGCTACACCTTC.

The CDR3 DNA sequence: TGTGCCAGCACCAGACTAGCGGGAGCAGATACGCAGTATTTT. Its protein product is CASTRLAGADTQYF. The chain has TRBV6-5 and TRBJ2-3, with 12 bases identical to TRBD2. The CDR3 has 14 amino acids. Germline-derived CDR1 and CDR2 are MNHEY and SVGAGI. V lost 7 bases and J lost 4; bases outside the gene matches: 3.

The CDR3 region has the DNA TGTGCCAGCAGCTTGGTTTTGACAAGCAAAGAGACCCAGTACTTC. Amino acids: CASSLVLTSKETQYF. The rearrangement uses TRBV5-8 and TRBJ2-5, with no clear D. CDR3 length: 15 amino acids. Trimming pared 0 bases from V and 3 bases from J, leaving 12 bases between. The germline V gene encodes CDR1 SGHTS and CDR2 YDEGEE.

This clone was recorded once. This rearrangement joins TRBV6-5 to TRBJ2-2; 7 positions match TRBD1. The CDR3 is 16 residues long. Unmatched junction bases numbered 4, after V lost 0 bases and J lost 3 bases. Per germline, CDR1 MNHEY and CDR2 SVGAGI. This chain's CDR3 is CASSYSGGGYTGELFF. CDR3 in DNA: TGTGCCAGCAGTTACTCAGGGGGCGGTTACACCGGGGAGCTGTTTTTT.

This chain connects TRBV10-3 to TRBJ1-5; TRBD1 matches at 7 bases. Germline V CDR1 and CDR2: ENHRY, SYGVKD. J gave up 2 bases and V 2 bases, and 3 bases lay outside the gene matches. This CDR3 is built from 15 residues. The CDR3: CAISEAGQGNQPQHF. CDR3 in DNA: TGTGCCATCAGTGAGGCAGGACAGGGCAATCAGCCCCAGCATTTT.

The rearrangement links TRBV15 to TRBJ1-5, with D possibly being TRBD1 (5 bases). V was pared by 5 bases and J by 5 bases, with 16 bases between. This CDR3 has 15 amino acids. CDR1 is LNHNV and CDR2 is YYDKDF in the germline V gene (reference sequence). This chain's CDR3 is CATSDRDVNHQPQHF. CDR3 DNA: TGTGCCACCAGCGACCGGGACGTTAATCATCAGCCCCAGCATTTT.

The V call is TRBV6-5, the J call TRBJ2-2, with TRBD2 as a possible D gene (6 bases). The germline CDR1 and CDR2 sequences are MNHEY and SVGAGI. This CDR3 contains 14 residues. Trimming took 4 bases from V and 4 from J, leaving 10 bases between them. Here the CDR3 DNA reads TGTGCCAGCAGTTGGGGGAGGAGCACCGGGGAGCTGTTTTTT. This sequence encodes CASSWGRSTGELFF.

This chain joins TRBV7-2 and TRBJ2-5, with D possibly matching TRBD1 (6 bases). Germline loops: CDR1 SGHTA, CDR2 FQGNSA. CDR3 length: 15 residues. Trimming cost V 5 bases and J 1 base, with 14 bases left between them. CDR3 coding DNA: TGTGCCAGCAGCCGGACCCGGACAGTCCAAGAGACCCAGTACTTC. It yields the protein CASSRTRTVQETQYF. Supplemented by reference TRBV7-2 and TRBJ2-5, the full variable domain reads GAGVSQSPSNKVTEKGKDVELRCDPISGHTALYWYRQSLGQGLEFLIYFQGNSAPDKSGLPSDRFSAERTGGSVSTLTIQRTQQEDSAVYLCASSRTRTVQETQYFGPGTRLLVL.

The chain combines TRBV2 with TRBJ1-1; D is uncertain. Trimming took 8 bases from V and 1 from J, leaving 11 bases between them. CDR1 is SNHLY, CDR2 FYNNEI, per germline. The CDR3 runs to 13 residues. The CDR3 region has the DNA TGTGCCAGCTCTATAACTTCGAACACTGAAGCTTTCTTT. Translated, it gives CASSITSNTEAFF.

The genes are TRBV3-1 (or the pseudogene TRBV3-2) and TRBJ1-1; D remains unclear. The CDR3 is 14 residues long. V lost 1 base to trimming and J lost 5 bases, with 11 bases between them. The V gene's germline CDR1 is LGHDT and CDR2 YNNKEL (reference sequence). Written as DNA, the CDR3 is TGTGCCAGCAGCCAAGGAAGGCTGCGGACTGAAGCTTTCTTT. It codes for CASSQGRLRTEAFF.

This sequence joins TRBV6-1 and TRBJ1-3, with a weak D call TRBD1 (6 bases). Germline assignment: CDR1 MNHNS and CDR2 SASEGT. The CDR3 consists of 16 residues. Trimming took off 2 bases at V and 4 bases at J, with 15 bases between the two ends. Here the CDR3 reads CASSEWGGAGGNTIYF. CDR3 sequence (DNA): TGTGCCAGCAGTGAATGGGGGGGCGCGGGAGGAAACACCATATATTTT.

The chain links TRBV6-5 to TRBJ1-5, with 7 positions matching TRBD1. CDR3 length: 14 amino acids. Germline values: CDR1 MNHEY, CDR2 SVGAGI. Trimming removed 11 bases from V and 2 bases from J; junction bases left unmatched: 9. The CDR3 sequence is CAVNRGGGNQPQHF. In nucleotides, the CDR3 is TGTGCCGTCAACAGGGGAGGGGGCAATCAGCCCCAGCATTTT.

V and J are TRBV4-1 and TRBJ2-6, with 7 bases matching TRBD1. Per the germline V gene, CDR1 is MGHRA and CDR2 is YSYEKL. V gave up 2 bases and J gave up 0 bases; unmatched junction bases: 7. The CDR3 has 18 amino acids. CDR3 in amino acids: CASSQQGTENSGANVLTF. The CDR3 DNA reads TGCGCCAGCAGCCAACAAGGGACAGAGAACTCTGGGGCCAACGTCCTGACTTTC.

The CDR3 DNA reads TGTGCCAGCAGTTACGGTACAGGGGAATATGGCTACACCTTC. This encodes CASSYGTGEYGYTF. V gene TRBV6-5 combines with J gene TRBJ1-2; 7 nucleotides align to TRBD1. V lost 2 bases, J lost 5 bases, and 5 bases stayed unmatched. Germline V gene data show CDR1 as MNHEY and CDR2 as SVGAGI. The CDR3 is 14 amino acids.

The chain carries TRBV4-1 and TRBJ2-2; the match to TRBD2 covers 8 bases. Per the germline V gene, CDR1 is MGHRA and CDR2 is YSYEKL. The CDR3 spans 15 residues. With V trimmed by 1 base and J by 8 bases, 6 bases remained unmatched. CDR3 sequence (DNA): TGCGCCAGCAGCCAAGTGCTAGCGGGCTTTGGGGAGCTGTTTTTT. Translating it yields CASSQVLAGFGELFF.

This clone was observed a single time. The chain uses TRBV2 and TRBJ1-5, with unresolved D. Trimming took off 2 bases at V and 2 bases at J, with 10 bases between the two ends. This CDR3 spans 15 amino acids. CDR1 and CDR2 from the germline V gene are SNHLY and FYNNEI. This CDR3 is CASSEQEIGNQPQHF. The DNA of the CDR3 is TGTGCCAGCAGTGAACAGGAGATTGGCAATCAGCCCCAGCATTTT. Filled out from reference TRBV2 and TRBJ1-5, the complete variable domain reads EPEVTQTPSHQVTQMGQEVILRCVPISNHLYFYWYRQILGQKVEFLVSFYNNEISEKSEIFDDQFSVERPDGSNFTLKIRSTKLEDSAMYFCASSEQEIGNQPQHFGDGTRLSIL.